The text below deals with one T cell receptor (beta chain). Generated by immunoSEQ multiplex PCR, the TCRdb table keeps only in-frame clones and is missing some. The sample contains under 300,000 clones, roughly 90% of which appear only once. The sample originates from a study of blood T cell repertoires in COVID-19. Overall study context: Sites in the United States, Italy and Spain provided acute and convalescent COVID-19 samples.

The V segment lost 2 bases and the J segment 4 bases; nucleotides outside the gene matches: 5. Germline V lookup: CDR1 LGHNA, CDR2 YNFKEQ. The CDR3 covers 16 residues. This chain connects TRBV4-2 to TRBJ2-4; TRBD1 aligns across 10 bases. The sequenced sample consisted of peripheral blood. This TCR derives from a man in his forties or fifties with acute or convalescent COVID-19. CDR3 sequence: CASSQNGQGVKNIQYF. CDR3 bases: TGTGCCAGCAGCCAAAACGGACAGGGGGTGAAAAACATTCAGTACTTC.